A selection of T cell receptor beta chains follows, all from one sample in a study of blood T cell repertoires in COVID-19. The repertoire was sequenced with immunoSEQ multiplex PCR; TCRdb's copy has only in-frame clones and lacks some. The table lists approximately 250,000 clones, 70% to 90% of them singletons. Sequences were obtained from PBMCs or T cells enriched from blood (not recorded which). The receptors derive from a woman aged 40 to 55 with acute COVID-19. Both conserved end residues are part of each CDR3. A D gene is named only where the DNA matches it firmly. Clone size is shown for a subset of rows, as once, few, many or a class of expanded clone.

D gene	J gene	clone size	V gene	CDR3 DNA	CDR3 protein
TRBD1	TRBJ1-1	-	TRBV19	TGTGCCAGTAGTCGGACAGGACAGGGTGAAGCTTTCTTT	CASSRTGQGEAFF
-	TRBJ1-3	-	TRBV14	TGTGCCAGCAGCCAAGACATACATGGAAACACCATATATTTT	CASSQDIHGNTIYF
-	TRBJ2-2	-	TRBV29-1	TGCAGCGTGGGGAAAGGACGGACTGGGACCGGGGAGCTGTTTTTT	CSVGKGRTGTGELFF
TRBD1	TRBJ1-2	-	TRBV13	TGTGCCAGCAGCCCTGGGACAGGGAACTATGGCTACACCTTC	CASSPGTGNYGYTF
-	TRBJ1-2	few	TRBV20-1	TGCACACCAGAACAGGGAGATGGCTACACCTTC	CTPEQGDGYTF
-	TRBJ2-7	-	TRBV28	TGTGCCAGCAGTGAAACAGGAAGGTCCCACGAGCAGTACTTC	CASSETGRSHEQYF
-	TRBJ1-2	-	TRBV3-1/TRBV3-2	TGTGCCAGCAGCCAAGACGGGTGGGGAGAACCCCATGGCTACACCTTC	CASSQDGWGEPHGYTF
TRBD2	TRBJ2-7	-	TRBV5-5	TGTGCCAGCAGCCTGAGCGGGGCCTCCTACGAGCAGTACTTC	CASSLSGASYEQYF
TRBD1	TRBJ1-5	-	TRBV2	TGTGCCAGTACAAAAAGGACAGGGAATCAGCCCCAGCATTTT	CASTKRTGNQPQHF
-	TRBJ1-1	-	TRBV12-3/TRBV12-4	TGTGCCAGCAGTTTTGGACATGGGATTGAAGCTTTCTTT	CASSFGHGIEAFF
TRBD1	TRBJ2-5	-	TRBV7-2	TGTGCCAGCAGCCCGGACAGGGTGAAAGAGACCCAGTACTTC	CASSPDRVKETQYF
TRBD1	TRBJ1-4	-	TRBV28	TGTGCCAGCAGCCTCACGTTGGGACAGGGGGAGACTAATGAAAAACTGTTTTTT	CASSLTLGQGETNEKLFF
-	TRBJ1-1	once	TRBV11-3	TGTGCCAGCAGCTTTTTCCACAGACAGAACACTGAAGCTTTCTTT	CASSFFHRQNTEAFF
TRBD1	TRBJ1-4	-	TRBV28	TGTGCCAGCAGTTTAAACCTTGGGACAGCAACTAATGAAAAACTGTTTTTT	CASSLNLGTATNEKLFF
-	TRBJ2-5	-	TRBV5-1	TGCGCCAGCAGCCCTTCGGCGGGGGCCATGGAGACCCAGTACTTC	CASSPSAGAMETQYF
-	TRBJ2-3	-	TRBV9	TGTGCCAGCAGCGTAGGGCAGGGGAGCGGCACAGATACGCAGTATTTT	CASSVGQGSGTDTQYF
-	TRBJ1-6	-	TRBV9	TGTGCCAGCAGCGTAGCCAGCTCCTATAATTCACCCCTCCACTTT	CASSVASSYNSPLHF
TRBD1	TRBJ1-2	-	TRBV11-3	TGTGCCAGCAGCTTCGGGACAGATGGCTACACCTTC	CASSFGTDGYTF
-	TRBJ1-4	-	TRBV12-3/TRBV12-4	TGTGCCAGCAGTTTTTACAGAAATGAAAAACTGTTTTTT	CASSFYRNEKLFF
TRBD1	TRBJ1-4	-	TRBV12-5	TGTGCTAGTGGCCTCGACTCGGGACAGGGGGCAACAAAACTGTTTTTT	CASGLDSGQGATKLFF
TRBD1	TRBJ2-1	-	TRBV11-1	TGTGCCAGCAGCTTAGTGGGGACAGGGGCTTTGAATGAGCAGTTCTTC	CASSLVGTGALNEQFF
-	TRBJ1-1	few	TRBV10-1	TGCGCCAGCAGTGAGTCGACATTTGGTACTGAAGCTTTCTTT	CASSESTFGTEAFF